This T cell receptor beta chain is drawn from a study of T cell repertoires in cytomegalovirus infection. The wider study: Newly reported HLA-C-restricted and thoroughly characterized HLA-B-restricted CMV epitopes were employed. A matching HLA type, together with CMV infection, was signaled by public TCR beta signatures.

Per the germline V gene, CDR1 is SQVTM and CDR2 is ANQGSEA. The CDR3 consists of 17 residues. Trimming removed 1 base from V and 4 bases from J, with 19 bases in between. Study-wide points: Dominating the ex vivo response were HLA-C-restricted CMV-specific TCR beta clonotypes.

TCRdb reprocessed the reads via MiXCR and lists one record per CDR3 protein. The data contain about 110,000 distinct CDR3 sequences, approximately 45% of them singletons. This clonotype was counted ten times or more. Its antigen is currently unknown. Specimen: CD8+ T cells from cultured PBMCs, collected from culture after CMV antigen stimulation. V gene TRBV29-1 combines with J gene TRBJ2-2; possible D gene TRBD2, 6 bases. This clonotype originated in a human donor in good health (CMV status not recorded). Some clones in this sample may be carry-over from other donors' samples. The CDR3 loop reads CSVEARGTQAVTGELFF. The CDR3 nucleotides read TGCAGCGTTGAAGCCCGGGGGACCCAGGCCGTCACCGGGGAGCTGTTTTTT.